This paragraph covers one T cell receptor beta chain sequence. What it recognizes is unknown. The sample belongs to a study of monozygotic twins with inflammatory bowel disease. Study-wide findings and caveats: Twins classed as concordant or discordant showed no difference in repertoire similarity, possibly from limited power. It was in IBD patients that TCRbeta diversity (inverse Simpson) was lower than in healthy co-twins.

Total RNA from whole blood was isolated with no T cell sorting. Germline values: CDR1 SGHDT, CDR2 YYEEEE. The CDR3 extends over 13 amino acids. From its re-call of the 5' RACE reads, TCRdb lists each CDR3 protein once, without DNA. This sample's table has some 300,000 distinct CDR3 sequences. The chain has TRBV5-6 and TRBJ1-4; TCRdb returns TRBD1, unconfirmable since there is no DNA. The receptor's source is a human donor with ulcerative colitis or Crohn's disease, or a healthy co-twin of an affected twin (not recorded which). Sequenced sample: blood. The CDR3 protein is CASSWGQGEKLFF.